The entry that follows covers one T cell receptor beta chain sequence. This clonotype was seen many times. Its target antigen remains unknown. It has no much larger one-base neighbor in the sample; base qualities were not kept. The data are from a study of CD8 T cells in ankylosing spondylitis (dated by TCRdb to 2016 to 2017). Concerning the study at large: The study profiled T cell receptor beta repertoires in healthy donors and ankylosing spondylitis patients to find disease-linked TCR variants. Samples of peripheral blood were taken, and for ankylosing spondylitis patients, synovial fluid was collected as well. The full study cohort was made up of about two dozen ankylosing spondylitis patients and 108 healthy donors.

CDR1 is given as SEHNR and CDR2 as FQNEAQ, both from the germline V gene (reference sequence). From cysteine to phenylalanine, the CDR3 is 16 amino acids long. Just the 48-base CDR3 DNA is kept, in frame starting at base 1. V has 5 bases trimmed and J has 3 bases trimmed; junction bases matching no gene number 6. Sequencing instrument: Illumina HiSeq 2500. Quantitative 5'-RACE with molecular barcodes was the method used to prepare the TCR beta libraries. In the paper's pipeline: To identify disease-linked TCR variants, a new computational method was used, one built on a probabilistic model of VDJ rearrangement. TCRdb redid the processing of the public reads, applying fastp at Q25 and MiXCR, and retained in-frame beta chains. Here each entry gathers all rows of one CDR3 protein and keeps the most common genes and DNA. The V and J calls and clone size come from TCRdb's table, not from the authors' own analysis. The sample table shows 250,000 to 400,000 distinct CDR3 sequences, and 11% are seen once. Around 8.4% of the sample is held by the ten biggest clonotypes.

Overall study results and their limits: The disease-linked clones were reported as significantly enriched in matched synovial fluid samples from ankylosing spondylitis patients. Blood from ankylosing spondylitis patients appeared to be characterized by a TCR beta motif composed of roughly eight highly homologous amino acid variants. Some motif variants were previously reported in synovial fluid and blood of reactive arthritis patients, suggesting common disease-initiation mechanisms. A CD8+ phenotype was shown by the disease-linked clones, which were found at relatively low frequencies in peripheral blood.

The TCR was taken from a female donor with ankylosing spondylitis or in good health (not recorded which). Sequencing was performed on blood, either unsorted or a sorted T cell fraction (not recorded which). The receptor chain draws on TRBV7-9 and TRBJ2-2; 10 central bases correspond to TRBD2. CDR3 reads: CASSLLAGVYTGELFF. In nucleotides, the sequence is TGTGCCAGCAGCCTCCTAGCGGGAGTATACACCGGGGAGCTGTTTTTT. With all but the CDR3 taken from the reference TRBV7-9 and TRBJ2-2 genes, the full variable domain is: DTGVSQNPRHKITKRGQNVTFRCDPISEHNRLYWYRQTLGQGPEFLTYFQNEAQLEKSRLLSDRFSAERPKGSFSTLEIQRTEQGDSAMYLCASSLLAGVYTGELFFGEGSRLTVL.